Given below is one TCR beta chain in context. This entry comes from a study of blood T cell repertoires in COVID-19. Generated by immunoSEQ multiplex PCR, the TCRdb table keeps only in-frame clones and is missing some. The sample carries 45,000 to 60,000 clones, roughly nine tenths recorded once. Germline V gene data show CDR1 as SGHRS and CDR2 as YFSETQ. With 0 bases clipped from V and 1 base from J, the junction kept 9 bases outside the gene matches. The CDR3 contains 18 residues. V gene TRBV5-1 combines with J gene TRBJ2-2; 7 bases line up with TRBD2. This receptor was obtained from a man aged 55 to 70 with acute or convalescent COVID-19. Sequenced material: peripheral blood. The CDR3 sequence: CASSLGFGGIQNTGELFF. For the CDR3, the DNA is TGCGCCAGCAGCTTGGGTTTCGGGGGGATTCAGAACACCGGGGAGCTGTTTTTT.